One and the same sample provided the 32 T cell receptor beta chains below, sequenced in a study of control samples from healthy donors and cancer patients. Assay: immunoSEQ multiplex PCR; the TCRdb copy retains only in-frame clones and omits some. The sample lists about 140,000 clones; roughly 92% were seen once. Specimen: blood. The receptors here all came from a man in his forties in good health.

V is TRBV7-3 and J is TRBJ1-1; D unresolved. The germline V and J ends were trimmed by 0 bases and 2 bases, with 16 bases remaining between them. The V gene's germline CDR1 is SGHTA and CDR2 FQGTGA. This CDR3 has 17 residues. CDR3 protein: CASSLTGSLTSNTEAFF. In DNA, the CDR3 is TGTGCCAGCAGCTTAACCGGTTCGTTGACATCCAACACTGAAGCTTTCTTT.

The chain couples TRBV10-1 to TRBJ2-7, with TRBD2 identical over 8 bases. The CDR3 contains 13 residues. V lost 3 bases and J lost 4; bases outside the gene matches: 2. The germline gives CDR1 WNHNN, CDR2 SYGVQD (reference sequence). This CDR3 is CASSEIAGYEQYF. The CDR3 bases are TGCGCCAGCAGTGAAATAGCGGGGTACGAGCAGTACTTC.

V is TRBV9 and J is TRBJ2-2; TRBD2 matches 9 bases. Germline CDR1 and CDR2: SGDLS and YYNGEE. The trim removed 3 bases at V and 3 bases at J, leaving 3 bases unmatched. The CDR3 covers 15 residues. CDR3 in amino acids: CASSASGEYTGELFF. The CDR3 coding sequence is TGTGCCAGCAGCGCTAGCGGGGAGTACACCGGGGAGCTGTTTTTT.

DNA for the CDR3: TGTGCCATTTCCGGAGGGACTAGCTTATACAATGAGCAGTTCTTC. Translated: CAISGGTSLYNEQFF. The V call is TRBV10-3, the J call TRBJ2-1; 9 bases line up with TRBD2. The CDR3 contains 15 residues. Germline CDR1 ENHRY, CDR2 SYGVKD. V dropped 9 bases and J dropped 4; count of bases not matched to a gene: 10.

The rearrangement links TRBV5-1 to TRBJ1-4; D remains ambiguous. CDR1 is SGHRS and CDR2 is YFSETQ in the germline V gene. This CDR3 is 13 amino acids long. The V end was cut by 5 bases, the J end by 6 bases, with 11 bases between. CDR3 coding DNA: TGCGCCAGCAGGCAAGGCGGAGATGAAAAACTGTTTTTT. Encoded protein: CASRQGGDEKLFF.

The chain has TRBV10-3 and TRBJ1-2; no definite D call. Germline V gene sequence: CDR1 ENHRY, CDR2 SYGVKD. Between the trimmed V and J ends, which lost 0 bases and 5 bases, there was a span of 16 bases. CDR3 size: 16 residues. As DNA, the CDR3 is TGTGCCATCAGTGAGTCGTGGTTGGCGTTAAATTATGGCTACACCTTC. It encodes CAISESWLALNYGYTF.

This sequence joins TRBV4-3 and TRBJ2-7; D unresolved. This CDR3 contains 13 residues. Germline-derived CDR1 and CDR2 are LGHNA and YSLEER. Trimming left V 0 bases short and J 3 bases short, with 6 bases between. Written as DNA, the CDR3 is TGCGCCAGCAGCCAAGATAGCAGCTACGAGCAGTACTTC. It yields the protein CASSQDSSYEQYF.

The chain joins TRBV2 to TRBJ1-3; weak D call: TRBD1 (5 bases). CDR1 and CDR2 from the germline V gene are SNHLY and FYNNEI. This CDR3 has 15 residues. The V end was cut by 6 bases, the J end by 2 bases, with 14 bases between. CDR3 sequence: CASRRGVGAGNTIYF. CDR3 DNA: TGTGCCAGCAGGAGAGGGGTAGGGGCTGGAAACACCATATATTTT.

The genes are TRBV6-5 and TRBJ1-1; D is uncertain. Germline assignment: CDR1 MNHEY and CDR2 SVGAGI. CDR3 length: 12 residues. V was cut by 5 bases and J by 4 bases, with 8 bases left in between. Here the CDR3 reads CASSRWTTEAFF. The CDR3, as DNA: TGTGCCAGCAGTCGGTGGACCACTGAAGCTTTCTTT.

The gene calls are TRBV12-3 or TRBV12-4 and TRBJ2-1; D uncertain. The CDR3 length is 13 residues. V was cut by 6 bases and J by 2 bases, with 8 bases left in between. The CDR3 DNA sequence: TGTGCCAGCAGCCTCCGGGCCTACAATGAGCAGTTCTTC. Translating gives CASSLRAYNEQFF.

The V call is TRBV28, the J call TRBJ1-4; 8 nucleotides align to TRBD1. CDR3 length: 16 amino acids. V lost 2 bases, J lost 7 bases, and 9 bases stayed unmatched. Per the germline V gene, CDR1 is MDHEN and CDR2 is SYDVKM. CDR3 sequence reads: CASSLTGTGVSEKLFF. The CDR3 DNA reads as TGTGCCAGCAGTTTAACCGGGACAGGAGTAAGTGAAAAACTGTTTTTT.

This chain joins TRBV18 and TRBJ2-7; D unclear. Deletions cut 2 bases from V and 5 bases from J, with 10 bases between. The CDR3 consists of 13 residues. Germline V lookup: CDR1 KGHSH, CDR2 LQKENI. The chain's CDR3 is CASSPVGVHEQYF. The CDR3 coding sequence is TGTGCCAGCTCACCAGTAGGCGTCCACGAGCAGTACTTC.

The V and J genes are TRBV4-2 and TRBJ1-1; tentative D call: TRBD1 (6 bases). The germline V gene encodes CDR1 LGHNA and CDR2 YNFKEQ. The length of the CDR3 is 15 residues. The ends were cut back, 4 bases at V and 5 bases at J, with 17 bases in the middle. The CDR3 DNA is TGTGCCAGCAGCCCGGATGGGACACGCGAGACTGAAGCTTTCTTT. Encoded protein: CASSPDGTRETEAFF.

This chain links TRBV6-4 with TRBJ2-3, with no clear D. Looked up from germline, CDR1 is MRHNA and CDR2 is SNTAGT. V was trimmed by 6 bases and J by 2 bases, leaving 15 bases between them. This CDR3 contains 15 residues. In DNA, the CDR3 is TGTGCCAGCAGCGCCCAGGCGGCCCACACAGATACGCAGTATTTT. Amino acid sequence: CASSAQAAHTDTQYF.

V gene TRBV3-1 (or the pseudogene TRBV3-2) combines with J gene TRBJ1-4; D gene uncertain. The V end lost 1 base, the J end lost 7 bases, and 13 bases lay between the germline ends. There are 15 residues in the CDR3. Germline lookup yields CDR1 LGHDT and CDR2 YNNKEL (reference sequence). The CDR3 loop is CASSQVVGIVEKLFF. Written as DNA, the CDR3 is TGTGCCAGCAGCCAAGTCGTAGGGATTGTTGAAAAACTGTTTTTT.

In this sample, this clone turned up once. The chain has TRBV5-1 and TRBJ2-1; 10 bases map to TRBD2. The V gene's germline CDR1 is SGHRS and CDR2 YFSETQ. CDR3 length equals 16 residues. Trimming cost V 1 base and J 4 bases; bases outside gene matches: 5. CDR3 protein: CASSLMLAGGYNEQFF. CDR3 bases: TGCGCCAGCAGCTTGATGTTAGCGGGGGGATACAATGAGCAGTTCTTC.

The genes are TRBV7-9 and TRBJ2-5; TRBD1 agrees at 7 bases. After removal of 2 bases from V and 5 bases from J, the junction contained 11 bases not matched to a gene. The CDR3 has 16 residues. Germline V gives CDR1 SEHNR, CDR2 FQNEAQ (reference sequence). CDR3 in DNA: TGTGCCAGCAGCTTATCGACAGGGTCTGTGCCGGAGACCCAGTACTTC. Translating gives CASSLSTGSVPETQYF.

V and J are TRBV6-1 and TRBJ2-2, with D possibly being TRBD1 (5 bases). V dropped 4 bases and J dropped 6 bases, with 18 bases sitting between them. The CDR3 is 16 residues long. Germline CDR1 reads MNHNS; CDR2 reads SASEGT. CDR3 sequence (DNA): TGTGCCAGCAGTGGGCCGTCCCCAAGGACATCCGGGGAGCTGTTTTTT. Translating it yields CASSGPSPRTSGELFF.

The gene calls are TRBV25-1 and TRBJ1-6, with 7 bases fitting TRBD1. Germline V lookup: CDR1 MGHDK, CDR2 SYGVNS. CDR3 length equals 15 residues. V lost 4 bases to trimming and J lost 10 bases; unmatched junction nucleotides: 10. The CDR3 DNA is TGTGCCAGCAGTGGACAGGGAGGATTGGGGTCACCCCTCCACTTT. Translation gives CASSGQGGLGSPLHF.

This clone was seen more than once but under ten times. The gene calls are TRBV11-2 and TRBJ1-3, with unresolved D. There are 14 residues in the CDR3. Deletions cut 5 bases from V and 4 bases from J, with 12 bases between. CDR1 is SGHAT, CDR2 FQNNGV, per germline. The CDR3 is CASSPIRYGNTIYF. DNA for the CDR3: TGTGCCAGCAGCCCGATAAGATACGGAAACACCATATATTTT.

The J gene is TRBJ2-1, the V gene TRBV15; D is ambiguous. CDR1 and CDR2 (germline): LNHNV, YYDKDF (reference sequence). The V gene lost 0 bases and the J gene lost 7 bases, with 7 bases spanning the gap. The CDR3 spans 13 residues. CDR3 sequence reads: CATSRDLGNEQFF. The CDR3, as DNA: TGTGCCACCAGCAGAGATCTGGGGAATGAGCAGTTCTTC.

Written as DNA, the CDR3 is TGTGCCAGCAGCCGACTCGTCGCGAACACCGGGGAGCTGTTTTTT. Its protein is CASSRLVANTGELFF. The chain uses TRBV5-6 and TRBJ2-2, with no clear D. The germline gives CDR1 SGHDT, CDR2 YYEEEE. The V gene lost 4 bases and the J gene lost 0 bases, with 10 bases spanning the gap. This CDR3 is built from 15 residues. Using reference TRBV5-6 and TRBJ2-2 for the parts outside the CDR3, the full variable domain is DAGVTQSPTHLIKTRGQQVTLRCSPKSGHDTVSWYQQALGQGPQFIFQYYEEEERQRGNFPDRFSGHQFPNYSSELNVNALLLGDSALYLCASSRLVANTGELFFGEGSRLTVL.

The chain couples TRBV3-1 (or the pseudogene TRBV3-2) to TRBJ1-2; D is undetermined. From germline, CDR1 is LGHDT and CDR2 YNNKEL (reference sequence). Trimming pared 5 bases from V and 4 bases from J, leaving 8 bases between. This CDR3 spans 12 amino acids. The DNA for the CDR3 is TGTGCCAGCAGCTCTAGCGGCTATGGCTACACCTTC. Translating gives CASSSSGYGYTF.

The genes are TRBV23-1 and TRBJ2-3, with D perhaps TRBD1 (5 bases). TRBV23-1 is an ORF, with its function uncertain. The CDR3 length is 19 residues. The V end was cut by 1 base, the J end by 1 base, with 21 bases between. CDR3 coding DNA: TGCGCCAGCAGTCAATTTGTCAGGGTGAAGGAAGTGGGCACAGATACGCAGTATTTT. Its protein product is CASSQFVRVKEVGTDTQYF.

The chain employs TRBV5-1 and TRBJ2-6; unclear D gene. V lost 0 bases and J lost 4, with 11 bases in between. This CDR3 is 16 amino acids long. Per germline, CDR1 SGHRS and CDR2 YFSETQ. CDR3 in DNA: TGCGCCAGCAGCTTGGCACGGTTAACCGGGGCCAACGTCCTGACTTTC. Translation: CASSLARLTGANVLTF. The variable domain in full, with the rest retrieved from reference TRBV5-1 and TRBJ2-6, is KAGVTQTPRYLIKTRGQQVTLSCSPISGHRSVSWYQQTPGQGLQFLFEYFSETQRNKGNFPGRFSGRQFSNSRSEMNVSTLELGDSALYLCASSLARLTGANVLTFGAGSRLTVL.

The rearrangement joins TRBV11-3 to TRBJ2-3, with 12 bases fitting TRBD2. The CDR3 runs to 16 residues. The germline V gene has CDR1 SGHNT and CDR2 YENEEA. After removal of 5 bases from V and 0 bases from J, the junction contained 3 bases not matched to a gene. The CDR3 region has the DNA TGTGCCAGCAGCCCCGGACTAGCGGGAAGCACAGATACGCAGTATTTT. Protein: CASSPGLAGSTDTQYF. Supplemented by reference TRBV11-3 and TRBJ2-3, the full variable domain reads EAGVVQSPRYKIIEKKQPVAFWCNPISGHNTLYWYLQNLGQGPELLIRYENEEAVDDSQLPKDRFSAERLKGVDSTLKIQPAELGDSAVYLCASSPGLAGSTDTQYFGPGTRLTVL.

The chain carries TRBV2 and TRBJ2-5, with no clear D. Trimming left V 7 bases short and J 3 bases short, with 9 bases between. The CDR3 sequence is 12 residues long. Per the germline V gene, CDR1 is SNHLY and CDR2 is FYNNEI. The CDR3 region is CASNLGEETQYF. Here the CDR3 DNA reads TGTGCCAGCAACTTGGGTGAAGAGACCCAGTACTTC. Using reference TRBV2 and TRBJ2-5 for the parts outside the CDR3, the full variable domain is EPEVTQTPSHQVTQMGQEVILRCVPISNHLYFYWYRQILGQKVEFLVSFYNNEISEKSEIFDDQFSVERPDGSNFTLKIRSTKLEDSAMYFCASNLGEETQYFGPGTRLLVL.

The CDR3 loop reads CASSLRTGVGTEAFF. CDR3 nucleotides: TGTGCCAGCAGCCTACGCACAGGCGTCGGCACTGAAGCTTTCTTT. The chain links TRBV9 to TRBJ1-1, with D maybe TRBD1 (5 bases). The CDR3 contains 15 residues. V dropped 4 bases and J dropped 4 bases, with 17 bases sitting between them. Germline V gene lookup returns CDR1 SGDLS and CDR2 YYNGEE.

This chain joins TRBV11-2 and TRBJ2-1; D is unclear. In germline, CDR1 is SGHAT, CDR2 FQNNGV. The ends were cut back, 5 bases at V and 5 bases at J, with 4 bases in the middle. This CDR3 has 11 amino acids. The CDR3 loop is CASSRNNEQFF. The CDR3 nucleotides read TGTGCCAGCAGCCGCAACAATGAGCAGTTCTTC.

V and J are TRBV5-1 and TRBJ1-1; 8 nucleotides line up with TRBD1. The junction had 9 bases not matched to a gene; V was cut back by 2 bases and J by 6 bases. The germline V gene encodes CDR1 SGHRS and CDR2 YFSETQ. The CDR3 spans 15 residues. CDR3 residues: CASSLAQGGMAEAFF. CDR3 sequence (DNA): TGCGCCAGCAGCTTAGCACAGGGGGGTATGGCTGAAGCTTTCTTT.

This chain joins TRBV28 and TRBJ2-7; a possible D gene is TRBD2 (6 bases). The CDR3 totals 13 residues. Germline-derived CDR1 and CDR2 are MDHEN and SYDVKM. V lost 5 bases to trimming and J lost 6 bases, with 14 bases between them. The CDR3 here is CASSPGTSREQYF. The CDR3 DNA is TGTGCCAGCAGTCCGGGGACTTCGCGCGAGCAGTACTTC.

This chain connects TRBV6-2 or TRBV6-3 to TRBJ2-5; unclear D gene. The CDR3 is made up of 16 amino acids. V gave up 2 bases and J gave up 1 base, with 14 bases separating them. Germline V CDR1 and CDR2: MNHEY, SVGEGT. The CDR3: CASSYPKFNLQETQYF. In nucleotides, the CDR3 is TGTGCCAGCAGTTACCCAAAATTCAATCTCCAAGAGACCCAGTACTTC.